This TCR beta chain was identified in a study of blood T cell repertoires in COVID-19. About the study: Donors in the United States, Italy and Spain gave samples during acute or convalescent COVID-19. Nucleic acid was either cDNA or gDNA, and it came from T cells, B-cell-depleted T cells, or PBMCs.

In the original workflow: How many nucleated cells were present was estimated from reference gene primer amplification. Profiled with immunoSEQ multiplex PCR; TCRdb holds only in-frame clones, not every one. The V and J calls and clone size come from that table; D and trimming were worked out from the DNA. The sample lists about 53,000 clones, 65% to 85% occurring once. This receptor was taken from a man aged 70 or older with active or convalescent COVID-19. The sequenced sample was peripheral blood.

CDR3 coding DNA: TGCGCCAGCAGCTTGGCCGGGGGGTCTCTTCAGCCCCAGCATTTT. Protein: CASSLAGGSLQPQHF. The rearrangement joins TRBV5-1 to TRBJ1-5; TRBD1 might be the D (5 bases). Trimming took 0 bases from V and 6 from J, leaving 13 bases between them. CDR1 and CDR2 (germline): SGHRS, YFSETQ. The CDR3 totals 15 residues.